This TCR beta chain was recovered during a study of beta chain features in type 1 diabetes (dated by TCRdb to between 2018 and 2020). Regarding the complete study: Mean age, gender distribution, total cell number and subset yield were not different between patients and healthy donors. The study compared the TCRB repertoires of sorted circulating CD4+ T cell subsets in recently diagnosed type 1 diabetes patients with those in matched healthy donors. Across all samples, approximately 100 million sorted cells were examined, and cell number per subset correlated strongly with RNA yield. Regulatory and stem cell-like memory subsets were obtained from only 8 patients and roughly 8 healthy donors, while naive and central memory subsets were obtained from all 28 donors.

The High Capacity cDNA Reverse Transcription Kit was used to reverse transcribe all of the isolated RNA, meaning that expressed TCRB transcripts were what got sequenced. Deep immunoSEQ sequencing was performed on naive, central memory and regulatory T cell samples, with an average of about 3.57 million total reads per sample. Sorted cells were lysed in RLT buffer and RNA was extracted with DNase-treated RNeasy Micro or Mini kits, depending on cell number. Each cell subset was processed on its own to prevent cross-contamination, while patient and healthy donor samples were processed together. The immunoSEQ multiplex PCR was used to amplify TCRB sequences from cDNA, yielding 87-bp fragments that span the CDR3 region. Amplicons were sequenced on the Illumina HiSeq platform. On the authors' methods: Synthetic template baselines were used to correct PCR bias computationally, reads within Hamming distance 2 were collapsed together, and singletons that could not be merged were discarded. Reads were aligned against IMGT so that V, D and J genes, CDR3 length and insertions or deletions at six rearrangement sites could be assigned. Within each subset, clonotype counts were normalized to sorted cell number, after which true diversity and Gini coefficients were computed with the tcR R package. Repertoire sharing was quantified using the overlap coefficient calculated on TCRB nucleotide sequences. Out-of-frame TCRB sequences from naive cells were analyzed to stand in for the pre-selection repertoire. TCRdb re-hosts the immuneACCESS table, in-frame sequences only. Its copies lack some clones; in the studies checked, an unresolved V gene accounts for under half of them, and the cause for the rest is not known. V, J and clone size are those of that table, while D and trimming were read from the DNA. In this sample the table shows 450,000 or so clones, 11% of which occur a single time. The ten most abundant clones make up 0.046% of the sample.

What the research found in general, with its limitations: Naive, central memory and regulatory TCRB repertoires appeared more similar among patients than among healthy donors. Type 1 diabetes patients showed a moderate but significant shortening of TCRB CDR3 length in all four CD4+ subsets. Because cDNA was sequenced instead of genomic DNA, activated cells with high expression could be over-represented, although the groups did not differ in activation or CD3 levels. At VDJ recombination sites, type 1 diabetes patients had fewer insertions and more deleted nucleotides, which implies abnormalities in thymic rearrangement. Because the HLA sub-analyses included only small numbers of individuals, any influence of HLA type on TCRB rearrangement was left unresolved. Shorter templates might be favored by PCR, yet because patient and control samples were amplified and corrected together, any such skew would affect both groups equally.

Each donor gave one peripheral blood draw, around 100 mL on average, collected into heparinised tubes. Naive, central memory, regulatory and stem cell-like memory CD4+ T cells were sorted on a BD FACSAria II using a panel including CD45RO, CCR7, CD25, CD127, CD95 and CD27. Purity was above 95% for every sorted population. Right away, PBMCs were isolated by Lymphoprep density gradient centrifugation and were stained directly, with no culture step. So that batch effects would be minimized, each experiment stained and sorted samples in pairs, pairing one healthy donor with one patient. In regard to this clone: It lacks a known antigen. No quality values exist for individual bases; no much larger clone is one base distant.

Sequencing input: naive CD4+ T cells from blood. The cell subset or site label for this specimen denotes: true naive CD4+ T cells. The clonotype originates from a woman under 30 in good health.

Here is the DNA: TGTGCCAGCAGTCGGACAGGCCAGCATTTT. Its coded protein is CASSRTGQHF. The receptor chain draws on TRBV28 and TRBJ1-5; TRBD1 aligns with 7 central bases. The CDR3 sequence holds 10 residues, the cysteine and phenylalanine included. CDR3 DNA is the only sequence kept; it has 30 bases, read in frame from the first base. Relative to germline, V is missing 5 bases and J is missing 12 bases, with 1 base of the junction outside any gene match. Reading the germline V gene gives CDR1 MDHEN and CDR2 SYDVKM.